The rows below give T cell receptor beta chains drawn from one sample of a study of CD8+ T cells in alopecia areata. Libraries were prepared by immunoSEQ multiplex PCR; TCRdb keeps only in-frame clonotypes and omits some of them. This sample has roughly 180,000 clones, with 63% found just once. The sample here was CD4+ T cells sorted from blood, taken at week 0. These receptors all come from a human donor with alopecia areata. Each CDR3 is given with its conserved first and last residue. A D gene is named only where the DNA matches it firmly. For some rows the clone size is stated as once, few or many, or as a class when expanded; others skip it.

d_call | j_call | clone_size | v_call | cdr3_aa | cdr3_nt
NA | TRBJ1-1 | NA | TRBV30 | CAWSDQGTSSAFF | TGTGCCTGGAGTGACCAGGGAACCTCTAGTGCTTTCTTT
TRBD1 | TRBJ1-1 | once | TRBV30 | CAWRNRGDTEAFF | TGTGCCTGGAGGAACAGGGGTGACACTGAAGCTTTCTTT
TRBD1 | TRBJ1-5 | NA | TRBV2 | CASSPDRGGPQHF | TGTGCCAGCAGTCCTGACAGGGGAGGGCCCCAGCATTTT
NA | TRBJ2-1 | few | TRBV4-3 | CASSGSGAPYNEQFF | TGCGCCAGCAGCGGATCAGGGGCCCCCTACAATGAGCAGTTCTTC
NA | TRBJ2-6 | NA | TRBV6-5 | CASRKGDSGANVLTF | TGTGCCAGCCGTAAAGGGGACTCTGGGGCCAACGTCCTGACTTTC
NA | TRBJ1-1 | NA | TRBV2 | CATSGAGAEAFF | TGTGCCACCTCCGGGGCGGGAGCTGAAGCTTTCTTT
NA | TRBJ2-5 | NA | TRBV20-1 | CSARTGETQYF | TGCAGTGCGAGGACTGGCGAGACCCAGTACTTC
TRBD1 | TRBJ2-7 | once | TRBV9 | CASSVEGTGSYEQYF | TGTGCCAGCAGCGTAGAAGGGACAGGGTCCTACGAGCAGTACTTC
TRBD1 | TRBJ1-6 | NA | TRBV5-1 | CASSPGQMDSPLHF | TGCGCCAGCAGCCCGGGACAGATGGATTCACCCCTCCACTTT
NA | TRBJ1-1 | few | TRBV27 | CASSVATPNTEAFF | TGTGCCAGCAGTGTAGCGACACCGAACACTGAAGCTTTCTTT
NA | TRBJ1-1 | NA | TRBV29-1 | CSVEGQFALSAFF | TGCAGCGTTGAAGGGCAGTTTGCCCTATCGGCTTTCTTT
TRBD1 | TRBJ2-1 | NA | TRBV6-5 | CASRTGGEQFF | TGTGCCAGCAGGACAGGGGGCGAGCAGTTCTTC
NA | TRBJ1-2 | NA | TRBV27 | CASSSVGGSRGYTF | TGTGCCAGCAGCTCAGTCGGAGGCTCCCGCGGCTACACCTTC
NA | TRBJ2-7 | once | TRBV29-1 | CSAGFGAYEQYF | TGCAGCGCTGGTTTCGGGGCCTACGAGCAGTACTTC
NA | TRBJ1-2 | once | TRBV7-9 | CASSSNYGYTF | TGTGCCAGCAGCAGTAACTATGGCTACACCTTC
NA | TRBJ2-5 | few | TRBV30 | CGGRVLKTQYF | TGTGGTGGCAGGGTTTTGAAGACCCAGTACTTC
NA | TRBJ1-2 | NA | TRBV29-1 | CSVVGQFYGYTF | TGCAGCGTTGTTGGTCAGTTCTATGGCTACACCTTC
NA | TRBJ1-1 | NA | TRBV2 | CASRMTDSNTEAFF | TGTGCCAGCAGAATGACAGACTCGAACACTGAAGCTTTCTTT
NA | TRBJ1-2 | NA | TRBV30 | CAWVPIGGNYGYTF | TGTGCCTGGGTGCCTATCGGGGGGAACTATGGCTACACCTTC
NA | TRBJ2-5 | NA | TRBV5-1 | CASSWTLPRETQYF | TGCGCCAGCAGCTGGACCCTGCCCCGGGAGACCCAGTACTTC
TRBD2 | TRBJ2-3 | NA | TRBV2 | CASTPLAGTDTQYF | TGTGCCAGCACTCCTCTAGCGGGCACAGATACGCAGTATTTT
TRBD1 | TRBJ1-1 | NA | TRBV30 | CAWSGQGDTEAFF | TGTGCCTGGAGTGGACAGGGGGACACTGAAGCTTTCTTT
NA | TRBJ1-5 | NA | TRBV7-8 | CASSLAPGWPQHF | TGTGCCAGCAGCTTAGCCCCCGGGTGGCCCCAGCATTTT
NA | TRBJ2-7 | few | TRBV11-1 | CASSLNPYEQYF | TGTGCCAGCAGCTTAAATCCGTACGAGCAGTACTTC
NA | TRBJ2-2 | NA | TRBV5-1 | CASSFGQTGELFF | TGCGCCAGCAGCTTCGGGCAAACCGGGGAGCTGTTTTTT
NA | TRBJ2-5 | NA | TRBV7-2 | CASSPTSLETQYF | TGTGCCAGCAGCCCTACTAGTCTCGAGACCCAGTACTTC
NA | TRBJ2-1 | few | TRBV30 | CAWSLYNEQFF | TGTGCCTGGAGTCTCTACAATGAGCAGTTCTTC
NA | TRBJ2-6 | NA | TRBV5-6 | CASSSQISGANVLTF | TGTGCCAGCAGCTCCCAAATCTCTGGGGCCAACGTCCTGACTTTC
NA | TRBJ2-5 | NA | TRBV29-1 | CSGGQVKETQYF | TGCAGCGGCGGTCAGGTTAAAGAGACCCAGTACTTC
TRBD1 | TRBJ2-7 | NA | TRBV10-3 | CAIRAGQVYEQYF | TGTGCCATCAGGGCGGGACAGGTATACGAGCAGTACTTC
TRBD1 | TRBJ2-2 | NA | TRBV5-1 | CASSLTGGITGELFF | TGCGCCAGCAGCTTGACAGGGGGCATCACCGGGGAGCTGTTTTTT
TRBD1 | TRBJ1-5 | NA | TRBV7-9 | CASSRQGGQPQHF | TGTGCCAGCAGCCGACAGGGCGGTCAGCCCCAGCATTTT
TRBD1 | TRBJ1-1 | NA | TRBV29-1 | CSAGTGPLNTEAFF | TGCAGCGCCGGGACAGGGCCTTTGAACACTGAAGCTTTCTTT
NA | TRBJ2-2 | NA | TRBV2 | CASRGSRVGTGELFF | TGTGCCAGCAGGGGCAGCAGGGTCGGCACCGGGGAGCTGTTTTTT
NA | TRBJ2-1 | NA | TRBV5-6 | CASSLMTLGNNEQFF | TGTGCCAGCAGCTTGATGACCCTGGGGAACAATGAGCAGTTCTTC
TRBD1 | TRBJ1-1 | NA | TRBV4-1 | CASSPYLQQGQAFF | TGCGCCAGCAGCCCATACTTACAACAGGGGCAAGCTTTCTTT
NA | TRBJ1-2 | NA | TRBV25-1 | CASRPQGVTGGYTF | TGTGCCAGCAGACCACAGGGCGTAACCGGTGGCTACACCTTC
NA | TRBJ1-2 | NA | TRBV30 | CAWSRLTVSGGYTF | TGTGCCTGGAGTAGATTGACCGTCAGCGGCGGCTACACCTTC
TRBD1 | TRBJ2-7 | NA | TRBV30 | CACFGTAPYEQYF | TGTGCCTGCTTCGGGACAGCTCCCTACGAGCAGTACTTC
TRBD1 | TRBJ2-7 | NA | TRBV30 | CAWSEGTVELGQYF | TGTGCCTGGAGTGAAGGGACAGTTGAACTTGGGCAGTACTTC
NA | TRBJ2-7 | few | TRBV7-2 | CASSLAGGYEQYF | TGTGCCAGCAGCTTAGCGGGGGGCTACGAGCAGTACTTC
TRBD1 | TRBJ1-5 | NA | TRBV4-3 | CASSQTGGSQPQHF | TGCGCCAGCAGCCAGACAGGGGGCAGTCAGCCCCAGCATTTT
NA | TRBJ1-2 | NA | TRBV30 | CAWRGTLNYGYTF | TGTGCCTGGAGGGGGACACTCAACTATGGCTACACCTTC
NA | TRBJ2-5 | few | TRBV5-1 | CASSEDQSRVATQYF | TGCGCCAGCAGCGAGGACCAGTCCCGTGTAGCGACCCAGTACTTC
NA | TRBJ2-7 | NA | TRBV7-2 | CASSPGHGSYEQYF | TGTGCCAGCAGCCCTGGACATGGTTCCTACGAGCAGTACTTC
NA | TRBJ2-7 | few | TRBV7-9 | CASSLGVIYEQYF | TGTGCCAGCAGCTTGGGGGTCATCTACGAGCAGTACTTC